What follows are 30 T cell receptor beta chains derived from one specimen sequenced in a study of cytotoxic CD8 clonotypes in ibrutinib-treated CLL. Measured with immunoSEQ multiplex PCR; TCRdb has only the in-frame clones, and not every one. This table holds tens of thousands of clones, 75% to 85% found once. Source: PBMCs, taken after 12 months of ibrutinib treatment. The receptors come from a human donor with chronic lymphocytic leukemia.

The chain is built from TRBV27 and TRBJ2-5, with D possibly being TRBD1 (5 bases). V lost 3 bases, J lost 13 bases, and 12 bases lay in between. The CDR3 has 11 amino acids. CDR1 and CDR2 from the germline V gene are MNHEY and SMNVEV (reference sequence). CDR3 residues: CASSFDSTWYF. The DNA for the CDR3 is TGTGCCAGCAGTTTTGACAGCACGTGGTACTTC.

This chain joins TRBV4-2 and TRBJ2-1; tentative D call: TRBD2 (5 bases). Germline CDR1 reads LGHNA; CDR2 reads YNFKEQ. The CDR3 is 14 amino acids. Trimming took 3 bases from V and 5 from J, leaving 11 bases between them. CDR3 sequence reads: CASSHPNGDNEQFF. CDR3 DNA: TGTGCCAGCAGCCATCCGAACGGGGACAATGAGCAGTTCTTC.

The genes are TRBV10-3 and TRBJ2-3; 10 bases are shared with TRBD1. The CDR3 is 17 residues long. The V segment lost 0 bases and the J segment 1 base; nucleotides outside the gene matches: 4. The V gene's germline CDR1 is ENHRY and CDR2 SYGVKD. CDR3 protein: CAISESPGTGGTDTQYF. The CDR3, as DNA: TGTGCCATCAGTGAGTCCCCCGGGACAGGGGGCACAGATACGCAGTATTTT.

This chain uses TRBV9 with TRBJ2-7; 10 positions match TRBD2. CDR1 SGDLS and CDR2 YYNGEE come from the germline V gene. This CDR3 contains 15 residues. V trimming: 3 bases; J trimming: 7 bases; junction bases outside the gene matches: 10. CDR3 in amino acids: CASSAGLAVVREQYF. CDR3 DNA sequence: TGTGCCAGCAGCGCCGGACTAGCGGTGGTCCGGGAGCAGTACTTC.

The V and J genes are TRBV7-8 and TRBJ1-4; 7 bases match TRBD1. Germline assignment: CDR1 SGHVS and CDR2 FQNEAQ. The ends lost 10 bases at V and 5 bases at J; junction bases unmatched: 4. The CDR3 spans 12 residues. CDR3 protein: CATGGGNEKLFF. In nucleotides, the CDR3 is TGTGCCACGGGAGGGGGCAATGAAAAACTGTTTTTT.

This clone was recorded a few times. Other DNA sequences within the sample encode an identical CDR3. The chain links TRBV7-3 to TRBJ1-3; D gene unclear. The V end was cut by 5 bases, the J end by 4 bases, with 6 bases between. Germline V CDR1 and CDR2: SGHTA, FQGTGA. There are 12 residues in the CDR3. CDR3 DNA sequence: TGTGCCAGCAGCCCGGGGGGAAACACCATATATTTT. Translating it yields CASSPGGNTIYF.

This clone is a singleton in its sample. The J gene is TRBJ1-2, the V gene TRBV5-6, with D unresolved. Germline lookup yields CDR1 SGHDT and CDR2 YYEEEE. The V and J ends lost 4 bases and 2 bases respectively, with 12 bases between them. CDR3 length equals 14 residues. DNA of the CDR3: TGTGCCAGCAGCCCAGTACCGGAGAACTATGGCTACACCTTC. It codes for CASSPVPENYGYTF.

This clone has more than one count but fewer than ten. This same CDR3 is encoded by further DNA sequences in the sample. V is TRBV18 and J is TRBJ1-4, with D unclear. This CDR3 region has 13 residues. Germline loops: CDR1 KGHSH, CDR2 LQKENI. Trimming removed 1 base at V and 7 bases at J, with 7 bases between. The CDR3 nucleotides read TGTGCCAGCTCACCACAGGGTGGTGAAAAACTGTTTTTT. Its protein is CASSPQGGEKLFF.

The chain recombines TRBV21-1 with TRBJ2-3; the D call in the table, TRBD2, was not verified against the DNA. TRBV21-1 is tagged as a pseudogene. This CDR3 spans 17 amino acids. The CDR3 is CASSKGGDYPAPDTQYF. CDR3 DNA: TGTGCCAGCAGCAAAGGGGGGGACTACCCAGCCCCAGATACGCAGTATTTT.

This chain uses TRBV18 with TRBJ2-1, with D perhaps TRBD1 or TRBD2 (5 bases each). Trimming took off 4 bases at V and 5 bases at J, with 6 bases between the two ends. Germline CDR1 and CDR2: KGHSH and LQKENI. This CDR3 has 12 amino acids. CDR3 protein: CASSRDHNEQFF. CDR3 in DNA: TGTGCCAGCTCACGGGACCACAATGAGCAGTTCTTC.

Only one count was recorded for this clone. The chain joins TRBV7-9 to TRBJ2-5, with a tentative D call TRBD1 (8 bases). CDR1 and CDR2 from the germline V gene are SEHNR and FQNEAQ (reference sequence). This CDR3 has 15 amino acids. Trimming left V 3 bases short and J 3 bases short, with 14 bases between. DNA for the CDR3: TGTGCCAGCAGCTTCGGACAGGGAGGGAAAGAGACCCAGTACTTC. Its protein product is CASSFGQGGKETQYF. The full variable domain, completed using reference TRBV7-9 and TRBJ2-5, is DTGVSQNPRHKITKRGQNVTFRCDPISEHNRLYWYRQTLGQGPEFLTYFQNEAQLEKSRLLSDRFSAERPKGSFSTLEIQRTEQGDSAMYLCASSFGQGGKETQYFGPGTRLLVL.

V and J are TRBV4-2 and TRBJ2-7; D remains unclear. The germline gives CDR1 LGHNA, CDR2 YNFKEQ. The CDR3 sequence is 15 residues long. Trimming took 0 bases from V and 3 from J, leaving 12 bases between them. For the CDR3, the DNA is TGTGCCAGCAGCCAAGATCTCGCTAGTAGCTACGAGCAGTACTTC. Amino acids: CASSQDLASSYEQYF.

This chain connects TRBV2 to TRBJ2-2; 7 positions match TRBD2. J gave up 1 base and V 7 bases, and 6 bases lay outside the gene matches. CDR1 and CDR2 from the germline V gene are SNHLY and FYNNEI. The CDR3 has 15 residues. CDR3: CASTRGGLNTGELFF. As DNA, the CDR3 is TGTGCCAGCACCCGGGGAGGGCTGAACACCGGGGAGCTGTTTTTT.

The chain combines TRBV18 with TRBJ2-3, with TRBD1 identical over 11 bases. The CDR3 extends over 16 amino acids. V trimming: 4 bases; J trimming: 1 base; junction bases outside the gene matches: 4. Per the germline V gene, CDR1 is KGHSH and CDR2 is LQKENI. CDR3 nucleotides: TGTGCCAGCTCACAGGACAGGGGGCTCGGCACAGATACGCAGTATTTT. This sequence encodes CASSQDRGLGTDTQYF. The whole variable domain, filled in from reference TRBV18 and TRBJ2-3, reads NAGVMQNPRHLVRRRGQEARLRCSPMKGHSHVYWYRQLPEEGLKFMVYLQKENIIDESGMPKERFSAEFPKEGPSILRIQQVVRGDSAAYFCASSQDRGLGTDTQYFGPGTRLTVL.

The CDR3 region has the DNA TGTGCCAGCAGCTTAGAGCCAGCGGGGGAGCAGTACTTC. Translating gives CASSLEPAGEQYF. V usage is TRBV7-2 and J usage is TRBJ2-7; the match to TRBD2 covers 7 bases. CDR3 length: 13 residues. The V gene's germline CDR1 is SGHTA and CDR2 FQGNSA. V dropped 1 base and J dropped 7; count of bases not matched to a gene: 4.

The chain's CDR3 is CASSLRGGGTDTQYF. The CDR3 bases are TGTGCCAGCAGCTTACGGGGGGGCGGCACAGATACGCAGTATTTT. The genes are TRBV7-3 and TRBJ2-3; 8 nucleotides match TRBD2. This CDR3 is built from 15 residues. The V gene's germline CDR1 is SGHTA and CDR2 FQGTGA. V gave up 2 bases and J gave up 1 base; unmatched junction bases: 2.

This chain joins TRBV5-4 and TRBJ2-3; D uncertain. The V and J ends lost 9 bases and 4 bases respectively, with 18 bases between them. Germline lookup yields CDR1 SGHNT and CDR2 YYREEE (reference sequence). The CDR3 length is 14 residues. This chain's CDR3 is CATATGSGPDTQYF. Here the CDR3 DNA reads TGTGCCACCGCAACCGGTTCCGGGCCAGATACGCAGTATTTT.

V usage is TRBV7-3 and J usage is TRBJ2-5, with D possibly being TRBD1 or TRBD2 (5 bases each). Germline V gene data show CDR1 as SGHTA and CDR2 as FQGTGA. This CDR3 contains 14 residues. Trimming stripped 5 bases from V and 2 bases from J, with 12 bases between. CDR3 sequence reads: CASSQGPAQETQYF. The DNA for the CDR3 is TGTGCCAGCAGCCAGGGACCGGCTCAAGAGACCCAGTACTTC.

This chain links TRBV14 with TRBJ2-7; tentatively, D is TRBD1 or TRBD2 (5 bases each). Germline CDR1 is SGHDN and CDR2 is FVKESK. Trimming removed 4 bases at V and 9 bases at J, with 10 bases between. There are 11 residues in the CDR3. The CDR3 protein is CASSLGTRQYF. The DNA of the CDR3 is TGTGCCAGCAGCCTCGGGACCCGGCAGTACTTC.

V and J are TRBV7-2 and TRBJ1-6, with 8 bases fitting TRBD1. Unmatched junction bases numbered 15, after V lost 1 base and J lost 7 bases. CDR1 and CDR2 from the germline V gene are SGHTA and FQGNSA. The CDR3 is made up of 19 amino acids. The CDR3 region has the DNA TGTGCCAGCAGCTTAGGGCCCCCAGGGGGCCAGGGAGGGAATTCACCCCTCCACTTT. Protein: CASSLGPPGGQGGNSPLHF.

The chain recombines TRBV29-1 with TRBJ2-5; D is ambiguous. V shed 1 base and J shed 2 bases, with 8 bases lying between them. Germline V CDR1 and CDR2: SQVTM, ANQGSEA. CDR3 size: 13 residues. The CDR3 is CSVEGNLQETQYF. CDR3 bases: TGCAGCGTTGAAGGGAACCTACAAGAGACCCAGTACTTC. Drawing the rest from reference TRBV29-1 and TRBJ2-5, the complete variable domain is SAVISQKPSRDICQRGTSLTIQCQVDSQVTMMFWYRQQPGQSLTLIATANQGSEATYESGFVIDKFPISRPNLTFSTLTVSNMSPEDSSIYLCSVEGNLQETQYFGPGTRLLVL.

This chain links TRBV5-8 with TRBJ2-7; D remains ambiguous. The CDR3 is 13 amino acids. Trimming took 2 bases from V and 3 from J, leaving 9 bases between them. In germline, CDR1 is SGHTS, CDR2 YDEGEE. For the CDR3, the DNA is TGTGCCAGCAGCTTTTGGGTCCACTACGAGCAGTACTTC. This encodes CASSFWVHYEQYF.

The chain carries TRBV7-8 and TRBJ2-5; unclear D gene. The CDR3 totals 13 residues. V was shortened by 1 base and J by 0 bases, with 3 bases between the two germline ends. In germline, CDR1 is SGHVS, CDR2 FQNEAQ. CDR3 sequence: CASSLGDQETQYF. CDR3 bases: TGTGCCAGCAGCTTAGGAGACCAAGAGACCCAGTACTTC.

This chain's CDR3 is CASRRQVGDYEQYF. The CDR3 nucleotides read TGTGCCAGCAGGAGGCAGGTGGGGGATTACGAGCAGTACTTC. V and J are TRBV7-3 and TRBJ2-7; the D call may be TRBD1 or TRBD2 (5 bases each). The CDR3 extends over 14 amino acids. The V end lost 6 bases, the J end lost 4 bases, and 16 bases lay between the germline ends. Germline CDR1 reads SGHTA; CDR2 reads FQGTGA.

The J gene is TRBJ2-3, the V gene TRBV9, with no clear D. V was cut by 0 bases and J by 5 bases, with 13 bases left in between. CDR3 length equals 15 residues. Germline CDR1 SGDLS, CDR2 YYNGEE. The CDR3 region is CASSVGAHHEDTQYF. The CDR3 DNA follows: TGTGCCAGCAGCGTAGGGGCCCACCACGAAGATACGCAGTATTTT. Together with reference TRBV9 and TRBJ2-3, the CDR3 gives the full variable domain: DSGVTQTPKHLITATGQRVTLRCSPRSGDLSVYWYQQSLDQGLQFLIQYYNGEERAKGNILERFSAQQFPDLHSELNLSSLELGDSALYFCASSVGAHHEDTQYFGPGTRLTVL.

The rearrangement links TRBV4-2 to TRBJ2-7, with D perhaps given as TRBD1 or TRBD2 (5 bases each). Germline V gene sequence: CDR1 LGHNA, CDR2 YNFKEQ. The CDR3 covers 14 residues. V lost 4 bases to trimming and J lost 4 bases, with 14 bases between them. The CDR3 is CASSPLGERYEQYF. The CDR3 DNA is TGTGCCAGCAGCCCCCTGGGGGAGAGGTACGAGCAGTACTTC.

CDR3 coding DNA: TGCGCCAGCAGCTCCGGCGGACTAGCGAATTACAATGAGCAGTTCTTC. It translates to CASSSGGLANYNEQFF. The rearrangement links TRBV5-1 to TRBJ2-1; 9 bases map to TRBD2. CDR1 and CDR2 from the germline V gene are SGHRS and YFSETQ. The CDR3 spans 16 residues. V shed 3 bases, J shed 4 bases, and the junction held 8 bases outside the gene matches.

The chain carries TRBV10-3 and TRBJ2-7; D may be TRBD2 (6 bases). Germline CDR1 is ENHRY and CDR2 is SYGVKD. The V end was cut by 7 bases, the J end by 3 bases, with 13 bases between. The CDR3 consists of 13 residues. Here the CDR3 DNA reads TGTGCCATCAACATGCGGGGCGACTACGAGCAGTACTTC. Protein sequence: CAINMRGDYEQYF.

This chain uses TRBV9 with TRBJ1-3; D remains ambiguous. V shed 3 bases and J shed 1 base, with 11 bases lying between them. Per the germline V gene, CDR1 is SGDLS and CDR2 is YYNGEE. This CDR3 has 15 residues. CDR3 DNA sequence: TGTGCCAGCAGCGCGTTAATTGGGTCTGGAAACACCATATATTTT. This gives the protein CASSALIGSGNTIYF.

The J gene is TRBJ2-3, the V gene TRBV29-1; tentatively, D is TRBD1 (7 bases). This CDR3 region has 17 residues. V lost 0 bases and J lost 1, with 17 bases in between. The germline V gene encodes CDR1 SQVTM and CDR2 ANQGSEA. Here the CDR3 reads CSVEDGIGGGRTDTQYF. The CDR3 DNA follows: TGCAGCGTTGAAGATGGGATTGGAGGGGGCCGCACAGATACGCAGTATTTT.